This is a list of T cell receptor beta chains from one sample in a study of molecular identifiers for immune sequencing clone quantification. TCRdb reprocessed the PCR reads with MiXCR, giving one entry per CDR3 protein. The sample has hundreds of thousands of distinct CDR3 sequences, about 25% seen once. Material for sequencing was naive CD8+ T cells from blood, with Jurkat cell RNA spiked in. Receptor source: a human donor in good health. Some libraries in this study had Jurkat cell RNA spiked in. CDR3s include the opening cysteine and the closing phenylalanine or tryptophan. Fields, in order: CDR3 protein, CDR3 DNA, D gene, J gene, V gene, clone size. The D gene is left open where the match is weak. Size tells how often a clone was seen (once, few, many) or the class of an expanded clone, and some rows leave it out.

CASSPFRAITDAFF | TGTGCCAGCAGCCCCTTTAGGGCTATTACAGACGCTTTCTTT | - | TRBJ1-1 | TRBV12-3/TRBV12-4 | many
CASSILASSGANVLTF | TGTGCCAGCAGTATTCTAGCCTCCTCTGGGGCCAACGTCCTGACTTTC | - | TRBJ2-6 | TRBV11-3 | -
CASSPGTAPTSEKLFF | TGTGCCAGCAGCCCGGGGACAGCACCTACTAGTGAAAAACTGTTTTTT | TRBD1 | TRBJ1-4 | TRBV7-2 | -
CASSLSFNSGNTIYF | TGTGCCAGCAGTTTATCGTTCAACTCTGGAAACACCATATATTTT | - | TRBJ1-3 | TRBV27 | -
CASSPRDRRNTIYF | TGTGCCAGCAGCCCCCGGGACAGAAGAAACACCATATATTTT | TRBD1 | TRBJ1-3 | TRBV7-9 | few
CASSFRPVNEKLFF | TGTGCCAGCAGTTTCAGGCCAGTTAATGAAAAACTGTTTTTT | - | TRBJ1-4 | TRBV27 | few
CATSELDSNQPQHF | TGTGCCACCAGTGAACTGGACAGCAATCAGCCCCAGCATTTT | - | TRBJ1-5 | TRBV24-1 | -
CASSPPVTANTEAFF | TGTGCCAGCAGCCCACCTGTAACAGCGAACACTGAAGCTTTCTTT | - | TRBJ1-1 | TRBV9 | many
CASTPGGATDTQYF | TGTGCCAGCACCCCTGGGGGGGCCACAGATACGCAGTATTTT | - | TRBJ2-3 | TRBV7-9 | many
CASSMGSLNQPQHF | TGTGCCAGTAGTATGGGGAGTTTAAATCAGCCCCAGCATTTT | - | TRBJ1-5 | TRBV19 | many
CASSLGLANGYEQFF | TGTGCCAGCAGCTTAGGGCTAGCGAATGGATATGAGCAGTTCTTC | - | TRBJ2-1 | TRBV7-8 | few
CASSQDRVDQPQHF | TGTGCCAGCAGCCAAGACAGGGTAGATCAGCCCCAGCATTTT | TRBD1 | TRBJ1-5 | TRBV6-2/TRBV6-3 | many
CASSIAQGYEQYF | TGTGCCAGTAGTATTGCTCAGGGCTACGAGCAGTACTTC | - | TRBJ2-7 | TRBV19 | -
CASRPAGTSAGEQFF | TGTGCCAGCAGACCTGCCGGGACATCGGCGGGTGAGCAGTTCTTC | - | TRBJ2-1 | TRBV14 | -
CASRPGQGLTGELFF | TGTGCCAGCAGACCGGGACAGGGACTCACCGGGGAGCTGTTTTTT | TRBD1 | TRBJ2-2 | TRBV6-1 | -
CASSQDATWDTGELFF | TGCGCCAGCAGCCAAGATGCGACATGGGACACCGGGGAGCTGTTTTTT | - | TRBJ2-2 | TRBV4-1 | few
CASSIGTVYEQYF | TGTGCCAGTAGTATAGGTACAGTCTACGAGCAGTACTTC | - | TRBJ2-7 | TRBV19 | -
CASRLTGGSQPQHF | TGTGCCAGCAGACTGACAGGGGGCAGTCAGCCCCAGCATTTT | TRBD1 | TRBJ1-5 | TRBV27 | -
CASSPSVTGELFF | TGTGCCAGCAGTCCCTCCGTGACCGGGGAGCTGTTTTTT | - | TRBJ2-2 | TRBV9 | many
CASSSGTGYRNQPQHF | TGTGCCAGCAGTTCGGGGACAGGGTACAGGAATCAGCCCCAGCATTTT | TRBD1 | TRBJ1-5 | TRBV12-3/TRBV12-4 | -
CASSLVSRDYLDNEQFF | TGTGCCAGCAGCTTAGTATCGAGGGACTACCTCGACAATGAGCAGTTCTTC | TRBD2 | TRBJ2-1 | TRBV7-2 | many
CASRVGDRGRGGELFF | TGTGCCAGTAGGGTTGGGGACAGGGGGCGCGGCGGGGAGCTGTTTTTT | TRBD1 | TRBJ2-2 | TRBV19 | -
CAWSAGGGTDTQYF | TGTGCCTGGAGTGCGGGGGGGGGCACAGATACGCAGTATTTT | TRBD2 | TRBJ2-3 | TRBV30 | -
CATSSSRRGYEQYF | TGTGCCACCAGCAGCTCGCGCCGGGGGTACGAGCAGTACTTC | - | TRBJ2-7 | TRBV15 | many
CASSPERDGYGYTF | TGTGCCAGCTCACCAGAAAGGGATGGCTATGGCTACACCTTC | - | TRBJ1-2 | TRBV18 | few
CASSQSGQINQPQHF | TGCGCCAGCAGCCAGTCGGGACAGATTAATCAGCCCCAGCATTTT | TRBD1 | TRBJ1-5 | TRBV4-1 | many
CASSPWSGVVGGYTF | TGTGCCAGCAGTCCCTGGTCAGGGGTAGTTGGAGGCTACACCTTC | - | TRBJ1-2 | TRBV6-5 | few
CASSQKLGVAQPQHF | TGTGCCAGCAGCCAAAAATTAGGGGTGGCTCAGCCCCAGCATTTT | - | TRBJ1-5 | TRBV3-1 | few
CASSTNGQVYEQYF | TGTGCCAGCAGCACCAATGGACAGGTCTACGAGCAGTACTTC | TRBD1 | TRBJ2-7 | TRBV7-9 | -
CSARENTDRDQPQHF | TGCAGTGCTAGAGAGAACACTGACAGGGATCAGCCCCAGCATTTT | TRBD1 | TRBJ1-5 | TRBV20-1 | -
CASRNWTDGNEKLFF | TGTGCCAGTAGGAACTGGACGGACGGAAATGAAAAACTGTTTTTT | - | TRBJ1-4 | TRBV19 | -
CASSQGPGRDYEQYF | TGTGCCAGCAGCCAAGGTCCAGGGAGAGACTACGAGCAGTACTTC | - | TRBJ2-7 | TRBV3-1 | -
CASSPPGGMGEQYF | TGTGCCAGCAGTCCCCCAGGGGGCATGGGCGAGCAGTACTTC | TRBD1 | TRBJ2-7 | TRBV7-9 | few
CASSLDPRTTSSYNEQFF | TGTGCCAGCAGCTTAGACCCCCGGACTACTAGCTCCTACAATGAGCAGTTCTTC | - | TRBJ2-1 | TRBV7-2 | -
CASSEYGVDTQYF | TGCGCCAGCAGTGAGTACGGAGTAGATACGCAGTATTTT | - | TRBJ2-3 | TRBV10-1 | many
CSARDLQETQYF | TGCAGTGCTCGTGACTTACAAGAGACCCAGTACTTC | - | TRBJ2-5 | TRBV20-1 | many
CASSYHGREGGTEAFF | TGTGCCAGCAGCTACCACGGACGGGAGGGTGGCACTGAAGCTTTCTTT | - | TRBJ1-1 | TRBV9 | few
CASSPRQNTGELFF | TGTGCCAGCAGCCCGAGGCAGAACACCGGGGAGCTGTTTTTT | - | TRBJ2-2 | TRBV13 | -
CASSLANAGELFF | TGTGCCAGCAGTTTAGCGAACGCCGGGGAGCTGTTTTTT | - | TRBJ2-2 | TRBV27 | few
CASSLVLAAELFF | TGTGCCAGCAGCTTAGTACTGGCAGCGGAGCTGTTTTTT | - | TRBJ2-2 | TRBV7-2 | many
CASSLEDRVNTEAFF | TGTGCCAGCAGTTTAGAGGACAGGGTGAACACTGAAGCTTTCTTT | TRBD1 | TRBJ1-1 | TRBV6-5 | few
CASSAGTESYEQYF | TGTGCCAGCAGCGCCGGGACGGAGTCCTACGAGCAGTACTTC | - | TRBJ2-7 | TRBV9 | -
CASSLSSAGSVDTQYF | TGTGCCAGCAGTCTCTCTAGCGCGGGATCGGTAGATACGCAGTATTTT | - | TRBJ2-3 | TRBV27 | -
CARSAGGGDSGNTIYF | TGTGCCCGCAGCGCCGGGGGGGGAGACTCTGGAAACACCATATATTTT | - | TRBJ1-3 | TRBV9 | -
CASSQDRLVPGELFF | TGCGCCAGCAGCCAAGATCGGTTGGTTCCCGGGGAGCTGTTTTTT | - | TRBJ2-2 | TRBV4-3 | -
CASSPDPDRGPYEQYF | TGCGCCAGCAGCCCAGACCCGGACAGGGGGCCCTACGAGCAGTACTTC | TRBD1 | TRBJ2-7 | TRBV5-1 | -
CSARGARGWLSGNTIYF | TGCAGTGCTAGAGGGGCCAGGGGGTGGCTCTCTGGAAACACCATATATTTT | TRBD1 | TRBJ1-3 | TRBV20-1 | -
CASSPIGGGETQYF | TGTGCCAGCAGCCCCATTGGCGGGGGAGAGACCCAGTACTTC | TRBD2 | TRBJ2-5 | TRBV7-2 | many
CARRPQERSYEQYF | TGTGCCCGCAGGCCTCAGGAACGCTCCTACGAGCAGTACTTC | - | TRBJ2-7 | TRBV7-9 | -
CAISARLAGDSYEQYF | TGTGCCATCAGTGCCCGACTAGCGGGGGACTCCTACGAGCAGTACTTC | TRBD2 | TRBJ2-7 | TRBV10-3 | many
CASSKVSGHRLSTDTQYF | TGTGCCAGCAGCAAAGTCTCGGGACACCGACTCAGCACAGATACGCAGTATTTT | - | TRBJ2-3 | TRBV21-1 | few
CASSPGGLAKNIQYF | TGTGCCAGCAGCCCAGGGGGTCTAGCCAAAAACATTCAGTACTTC | TRBD1 | TRBJ2-4 | TRBV7-9 | many
CASSADLSYNEQFF | TGTGCCAGCAGCGCGGATCTCTCGTACAATGAGCAGTTCTTC | - | TRBJ2-1 | TRBV9 | few